The sequence of this T cell receptor beta chain was determined in a study of technical replicates of blood from several donors. TCRdb's table, derived via immunoSEQ multiplex PCR, lists solely in-frame clones and lacks some. In the table there are about 62,000 clones, about 87% of which are singletons. The CDR3 runs to 15 residues. J gave up 3 bases and V 4 bases, and 7 bases lay outside the gene matches. Germline V gene sequence: CDR1 SGHAT, CDR2 FQDESV (reference sequence). The source material was PBMCs. The sequence was obtained from a human donor in good health. Some clones in this sample may be carry-over from other donors' samples. This sequence joins TRBV11-1 and TRBJ2-7; 9 positions match TRBD1. This chain's CDR3 is CASSSGGTGHYEQYF. CDR3 DNA sequence: TGTGCCAGCAGCTCAGGGGGGACAGGGCACTACGAGCAGTACTTC.